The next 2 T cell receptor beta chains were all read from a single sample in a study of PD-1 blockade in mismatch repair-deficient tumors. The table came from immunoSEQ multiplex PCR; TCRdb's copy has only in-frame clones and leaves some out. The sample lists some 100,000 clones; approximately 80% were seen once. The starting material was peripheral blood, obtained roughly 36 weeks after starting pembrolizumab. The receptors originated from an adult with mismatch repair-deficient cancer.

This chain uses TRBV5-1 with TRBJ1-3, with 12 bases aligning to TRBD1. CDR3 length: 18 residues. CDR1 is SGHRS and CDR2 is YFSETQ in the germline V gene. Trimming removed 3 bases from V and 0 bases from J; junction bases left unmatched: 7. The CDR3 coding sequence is TGCGCCAGCAGCTACGGGACAGGGGGCTTAATCTCTGGAAACACCATATATTTT. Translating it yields CASSYGTGGLISGNTIYF.

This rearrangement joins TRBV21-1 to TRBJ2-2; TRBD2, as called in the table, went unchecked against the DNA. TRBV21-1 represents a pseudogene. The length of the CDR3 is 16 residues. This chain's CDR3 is CASSKDPGRNTGELFF. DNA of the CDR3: TGTGCCAGCAGCAAAGACCCGGGAAGGAACACCGGGGAGCTGTTTTTT.